The next 24 T cell receptor beta chains were all read from a single sample in a study of T cells after yellow fever vaccination (dated by TCRdb to the late 2010s). This specimen's treatment or condition label, interpreted: live attenuated yellow fever vaccine strain. Library generation was performed with 5' RACE. TCRdb shows the sequencer as Illumina HiSeq 2500. TCRdb applied fastp at Q25 and MiXCR to the public reads, then kept only in-frame beta chains. CDR3 protein sequences are deduplicated, and each keeps its most common genes and DNA. Within this sample are approximately 510,000 distinct CDR3 sequences, with 20% to 25% of them counted one time only. The top ten clonotypes cover approximately 15% of the sample. The sequenced sample was PBMCs, obtained roughly 23 days after the first yellow fever vaccination. The source of these receptors is a man between 18 and 35 years old who received the YFV17D yellow fever vaccine.

V usage is TRBV6-1 and J usage is TRBJ2-4; 14 nucleotides agree with TRBD2. Trimming took 5 bases from V and 4 from J; bases not matched to a gene: 4. Germline V gene data show CDR1 as MNHNS and CDR2 as SASEGT. CDR3 length equals 16 residues. The CDR3 sequence: CASSLRTSGGKNIQYF. The CDR3 coding sequence is TGTGCCAGCAGTCTCCGGACTAGCGGGGGGAAAAACATTCAGTACTTC.

This clonotype was counted only a few times. The V and J genes are TRBV5-6 and TRBJ1-1; D call uncertain. The CDR3 consists of 14 residues. With 4 bases removed from V and 1 base from J, the gap between germline ends came to 11 bases. Germline loops: CDR1 SGHDT, CDR2 YYEEEE. The CDR3 region is CASSGGSGNTEAFF. CDR3 nucleotide sequence: TGTGCCAGCAGCGGAGGTTCGGGGAACACTGAAGCTTTCTTT.

The chain links TRBV4-1 to TRBJ2-5; D is ambiguous. Germline V gene lookup returns CDR1 MGHRA and CDR2 YSYEKL. This CDR3 is built from 13 residues. Trimming stripped 2 bases from V and 4 bases from J, with 8 bases between. CDR3 sequence reads: CASSQSRRETQYF. The DNA for the CDR3 is TGCGCCAGCAGCCAATCAAGGAGAGAGACCCAGTACTTC.

There are many counts of this clonotype. The chain has TRBV12-3 or TRBV12-4 and TRBJ1-5; D call uncertain. Trimming pared 2 bases from V and 4 bases from J, leaving 6 bases between. The CDR3 loop spans 13 amino acids. CDR3 sequence: CASSLQENQPQHF. The DNA for the CDR3 is TGTGCCAGCAGTTTACAGGAGAATCAGCCCCAGCATTTT.

This clonotype was counted ten times or more. The V gene is TRBV7-8, the J gene TRBJ1-1; D gene unclear. The length of the CDR3 is 16 residues. With 0 bases removed from V and 0 bases from J, the gap between germline ends came to 11 bases. Germline CDR1 SGHVS, CDR2 FQNEAQ. In DNA, the CDR3 is TGTGCCAGCAGCTTAGCGAACGCAGTCATGAACACTGAAGCTTTCTTT. This encodes CASSLANAVMNTEAFF.

The gene calls are TRBV20-1 and TRBJ2-5, with TRBD2 as a possible D gene (6 bases). The germline V and J ends were trimmed by 6 bases and 5 bases, with 16 bases remaining between them. Germline V gene lookup returns CDR1 DFQATT and CDR2 SNEGSKA (reference sequence). The CDR3 is 13 amino acids. The CDR3 DNA follows: TGCAGTGCGCAGGGACTTTGGGCGGAGACCCAGTACTTC. It encodes CSAQGLWAETQYF.

Only a few counts were recorded for this clonotype. This sequence joins TRBV4-1 and TRBJ2-1; 8 positions agree with TRBD2. V gave up 1 base and J gave up 8 bases; unmatched junction bases: 13. Germline V gives CDR1 MGHRA, CDR2 YSYEKL. The CDR3 has 17 residues. The CDR3 spells CASSQVRDGGAEDEQFF. For the CDR3, the DNA is TGCGCCAGCAGCCAAGTTCGGGACGGGGGGGCCGAGGATGAGCAGTTCTTC.

This chain links TRBV4-3 with TRBJ2-7, with D possibly TRBD1 on 6 matching bases. CDR3 length: 16 amino acids. V was cut by 0 bases and J by 1 base, with 13 bases left in between. CDR1 is LGHNA, CDR2 YSLEER, per germline. The CDR3 DNA reads TGCGCCAGCAGCCAAGAGTGGGGACACTATTCCTACGAGCAGTACTTC. It specifies CASSQEWGHYSYEQYF.

The chain combines TRBV7-6 with TRBJ1-5; TRBD1 aligns across 7 bases. The CDR3 spans 14 residues. Trimming removed 5 bases from V and 5 bases from J; junction bases left unmatched: 6. CDR1 is SGHVS and CDR2 is FNYEAQ in the germline V gene. The CDR3, as DNA: TGTGCCAGCAGCCCCCAGGGGGTCGATCAGCCCCAGCATTTT. Translation: CASSPQGVDQPQHF.

The rearrangement links TRBV7-6 to TRBJ2-6; D ambiguous. The CDR3 consists of 15 residues. Germline loops: CDR1 SGHVS, CDR2 FNYEAQ. Trimming took off 3 bases at V and 0 bases at J, with 6 bases between the two ends. For the CDR3, the DNA is TGTGCCAGCAGCTTTGCAGCCTCTGGGGCCAACGTCCTGACTTTC. Amino acid sequence: CASSFAASGANVLTF.

This clonotype showed up just a few times. V gene TRBV9 combines with J gene TRBJ2-5; possible D gene TRBD1, 6 bases. This CDR3 has 15 residues. Germline V CDR1 and CDR2: SGDLS, YYNGEE. Trimming stripped 4 bases from V and 2 bases from J, with 15 bases between. The CDR3 here is CASSFPWTVQETQYF. The CDR3 nucleotides read TGTGCCAGCAGCTTCCCGTGGACAGTGCAAGAGACCCAGTACTTC.

In its sample, this clonotype was seen a few times. The chain joins TRBV29-1 to TRBJ2-1; unclear D gene. This CDR3 spans 13 amino acids. Germline loops: CDR1 SQVTM, CDR2 ANQGSEA. V gave up 1 base and J gave up 0 bases, with 4 bases separating them. This chain's CDR3 is CSVEVVSYNEQFF. CDR3 DNA sequence: TGCAGCGTTGAAGTCGTCTCCTACAATGAGCAGTTCTTC.

This clonotype was seen a handful of times. J is TRBJ2-5 and V is TRBV6-2 or TRBV6-3, with a weak D call TRBD2 (7 bases). Trimming shortened V by 2 bases and J by 3 bases, and 13 bases separated the two germline ends. Per germline, CDR1 MNHEY and CDR2 SVGEGT. The CDR3 totals 15 residues. This chain's CDR3 is CASSYVGGPEETQYF. CDR3 DNA: TGTGCCAGCAGTTACGTGGGGGGGCCGGAAGAGACCCAGTACTTC.

In this sample, this clonotype turned up a few times. The chain's CDR3 is CASGETKASSYNEQFF. The CDR3 bases are TGCGCCAGCGGGGAAACAAAGGCTAGCTCCTACAATGAGCAGTTCTTC. This chain uses TRBV10-1 with TRBJ2-1; D is unclear. The germline V gene has CDR1 WNHNN and CDR2 SYGVQD (reference sequence). The CDR3 has 16 residues. The ends were cut back, 8 bases at V and 0 bases at J, with 17 bases in the middle.

This chain links TRBV25-1 with TRBJ1-1; TRBD1 might be the D (6 bases). This CDR3 contains 17 residues. Per the germline V gene, CDR1 is MGHDK and CDR2 is SYGVNS. The V end was cut by 0 bases, the J end by 1 base, with 15 bases between. Here the CDR3 DNA reads TGTGCCAGCAGTGAATACCCCCCGACAGGAGGGAACACTGAAGCTTTCTTT. It specifies CASSEYPPTGGNTEAFF.

The chain employs TRBV3-1 and TRBJ2-3; D possibly corresponds to TRBD2 (6 bases). Trimming removed 1 base at V and 4 bases at J, with 9 bases between. The CDR3 sequence is 14 residues long. Germline lookup yields CDR1 LGHDT and CDR2 YNNKEL (reference sequence). The CDR3 reads CASSQGWGADTQYF. The CDR3 DNA reads TGTGCCAGCAGCCAAGGCTGGGGGGCAGATACGCAGTATTTT.

The CDR3 nucleotides read TGTGCTGTGGGCACCAACAATGAGCAGTTCTTC. Its translation: CAVGTNNEQFF. The chain links TRBV6-5 to TRBJ2-1; D is ambiguous. Germline V gene sequence: CDR1 MNHEY, CDR2 SVGAGI. CDR3 length: 11 residues.

This clonotype has only a few counts. The V gene is TRBV29-1, the J gene TRBJ2-7, with unresolved D. The V gene lost 0 bases and the J gene lost 4 bases, with 7 bases spanning the gap. Germline loops: CDR1 SQVTM, CDR2 ANQGSEA. This CDR3 has 12 amino acids. The CDR3 coding sequence is TGCAGCGTTGAAGAGGGGTCGTACGAGCAGTACTTC. This codes for CSVEEGSYEQYF.

The V call is TRBV12-3 or TRBV12-4, the J call TRBJ2-7, with 8 nucleotides matching TRBD1. V was pared by 5 bases and J by 0 bases, with 6 bases of the junction left unmatched. The length of the CDR3 is 15 residues. As DNA, the CDR3 is TGTGCCAGCAGTGCGGGGACAGGCTACTCCTACGAGCAGTACTTC. Translated: CASSAGTGYSYEQYF.

Only a few counts were recorded for this clonotype. The rearrangement joins TRBV3-1 to TRBJ2-1; D may correspond to TRBD1 or TRBD2 (5 bases each). Germline CDR1 and CDR2: LGHDT and YNNKEL (reference sequence). The CDR3 extends over 13 amino acids. V dropped 2 bases and J dropped 15 bases, with 17 bases sitting between them. The chain's CDR3 is CASSQNLGDRWFF. CDR3 bases: TGTGCCAGCAGCCAAAACTTGGGGGACCGTTGGTTCTTC.

V gene TRBV9 combines with J gene TRBJ2-2; D might be TRBD1 or TRBD2, each matching 5 bases. The CDR3 covers 15 residues. CDR1 is SGDLS, CDR2 YYNGEE, per germline. The V and J ends lost 1 base and 3 bases respectively, with 10 bases between them. The CDR3 is CASSVPGRDTGELFF. CDR3 in DNA: TGTGCCAGCAGCGTACCGGGACGTGACACCGGGGAGCTGTTTTTT.

This clonotype was detected a few times. The CDR3 reads CASSSNRVSAFF. The CDR3 DNA sequence: TGTGCCAGCAGCTCCAACAGGGTTTCAGCTTTCTTT. V gene TRBV5-6 combines with J gene TRBJ1-1, with D possibly being TRBD1 (6 bases). Trimming pared 3 bases from V and 10 bases from J, leaving 13 bases between. In germline, CDR1 is SGHDT, CDR2 YYEEEE. CDR3 size: 12 residues.

This clonotype was seen only a few times. The chain recombines TRBV27 with TRBJ2-4; D perhaps matches TRBD1 (7 bases). V lost 6 bases and J 7 bases, leaving 13 bases between the germline ends. The CDR3 runs 13 residues. Germline V gives CDR1 MNHEY, CDR2 SMNVEV (reference sequence). CDR3 residues: CASSLAGGNIQYF. The CDR3 coding sequence is TGTGCCAGCAGCCTCGCAGGGGGGAACATTCAGTACTTC.

This clonotype has only a few counts. The V call is TRBV18, the J call TRBJ1-5; the D gene is possibly TRBD1 (5 bases). Trimming pared 5 bases from V and 7 bases from J, leaving 12 bases between. The germline CDR1 and CDR2 sequences are KGHSH and LQKENI. This CDR3 has 13 residues. The CDR3 region is CASSMGRDQPQHF. The CDR3 nucleotides read TGTGCCAGCTCAATGGGCAGGGACCAGCCCCAGCATTTT.